A selection of T cell receptor beta chains follows, all from one sample in a study of blood T cell repertoires in COVID-19. Repertoires were generated with immunoSEQ multiplex PCR, while TCRdb's copy carries only in-frame clones and drops some. The data hold roughly 200,000 clones, with 87% observed a single time. Sequencing was performed on peripheral blood. The source of these receptors is a man aged 55 to 70 who had recovered from COVID-19. CDR3s include the opening cysteine and the closing phenylalanine or tryptophan. The D gene is left open where the match is weak. For some rows the clone size is stated as once, few or many, or as a class when expanded; others skip it.

TRBD2,NA,TRBV7-3,TRBJ2-1,TGTGCCAGCAGCACCCCCAATAGGGCCGGGACTAGCGGTTACAATGAGCAGTTCTTC,CASSTPNRAGTSGYNEQFF
TRBD2,few,TRBV6-6,TRBJ2-1,TGTGCCAGCAGTCATAAAACTAGCGGGAGGGCCGTCAATGAGCAGTTCTTC,CASSHKTSGRAVNEQFF
TRBD2,NA,TRBV5-1,TRBJ2-3,TGCGCCAGCAGCCTCGGGACTAGCGGCCGTAGCACAGATACGCAGTATTTT,CASSLGTSGRSTDTQYF
NA,many,TRBV6-5,TRBJ2-1,TGTGCCAGCAGGTTGGAGGGGGCCGTAGGCAATGAGCAGTTCTTC,CASRLEGAVGNEQFF
NA,once,TRBV6-5,TRBJ2-7,TGTGCCAGCCGCCTTGGAGACAGGTACGCAGAGCAGTACTTC,CASRLGDRYAEQYF
NA,NA,TRBV24-1,TRBJ1-2,TGTGCCACCTCCGGGACAAACCCTCGACCGAACTATGGCTACACCTTC,CATSGTNPRPNYGYTF
NA,NA,TRBV12-3/TRBV12-4,TRBJ1-1,TGTGCCAGCAGTTTGATCGGGGGAGCTTTCTTT,CASSLIGGAFF
TRBD1,NA,TRBV6-2/TRBV6-3,TRBJ1-3,TGTGCCAGCAGTTACTCGCTTACCGGGACAGGGGCGCACACCATATATTTT,CASSYSLTGTGAHTIYF
TRBD2,NA,TRBV7-3,TRBJ2-3,TGTGCCAGCAGCCTCCAAGCGGGGGGGTTCACAGATACGCAGTATTTT,CASSLQAGGFTDTQYF
NA,NA,TRBV7-2,TRBJ1-2,TGTGCCAGCAGCTTAGGCAGTGAAAACTATGGCTACACCTTC,CASSLGSENYGYTF
NA,NA,TRBV5-1,TRBJ1-1,TGCGCCAGCAGCCCGACAGGTGACCGACTACTAGGGAGTGAAGCTTTCTTT,CASSPTGDRLLGSEAFF
TRBD1,NA,TRBV10-3,TRBJ1-3,TGTGCCACTCGGGACAGTACCTCTGGAAACACCATATATTTT,CATRDSTSGNTIYF
TRBD1,NA,TRBV10-3,TRBJ1-1,TGTGCCATCAGTCTGACAGGGGAGACTGAAGCTTTCTTT,CAISLTGETEAFF
TRBD1,few,TRBV4-1,TRBJ1-2,TGCGCCAGCAGCCAAGATGTCCCAGGGGGGTATGGCTACACCTTC,CASSQDVPGGYGYTF
TRBD1,NA,TRBV11-2,TRBJ2-7,TGTGCCAGCAGCTTAGTAGGGGGATTCGACAGGGGATCGGTATGGCAGTACTTC,CASSLVGGFDRGSVWQYF
NA,NA,TRBV9,TRBJ1-2,TGTGCCAGCAGCGTAGGAGGTTCCCTAAGAGGAGTTACCTATGGCTACACCTTC,CASSVGGSLRGVTYGYTF
TRBD2,NA,TRBV27,TRBJ2-1,TGTGCCAGCAGTTTACTTTATCTAGCGGGAGCTCGGTACAATGAGCAGTTCTTC,CASSLLYLAGARYNEQFF
NA,NA,TRBV5-1,TRBJ2-7,TGCGCCAGCAGCTTGTCCGGGAGCTCCTACGAGCAGTACTTC,CASSLSGSSYEQYF
TRBD2,once,TRBV5-1,TRBJ2-7,TGCGCCAGCAGCCGGGGGGACTCCGATTGGGCCGACTACGAGCAGTACTTC,CASSRGDSDWADYEQYF
NA,NA,TRBV6-5,TRBJ1-2,TGTGCCAGCAGTTACTCAACAGAAGGATATGGCTACACCTTC,CASSYSTEGYGYTF
TRBD2,NA,TRBV5-1,TRBJ2-5,TGCGCCAGCAGCTTGGATGGGCTAGCGGGAGAGACCCAGTACTTC,CASSLDGLAGETQYF
NA,few,TRBV5-1,TRBJ1-1,TGCGCCAGCAGCTTGGAACAGGCTAACCTTGAAGCTTTCTTT,CASSLEQANLEAFF
NA,few,TRBV7-8,TRBJ2-3,TGTGCCAGTACAGTGCTCACAGATACGCAGTATTTT,CASTVLTDTQYF
NA,few,TRBV11-2,TRBJ2-7,TGTGCCAGCAGCCATCATACAGGGCCACCTAGGGGGCAGTACTTC,CASSHHTGPPRGQYF
NA,NA,TRBV5-1,TRBJ2-7,TGCGCCAGCAGCCCCTCAGGGCCCGCTAACTCCTACGAGCAGTACTTC,CASSPSGPANSYEQYF
NA,NA,TRBV7-2,TRBJ2-3,TGTGCCAGCAGCTCCCACCCGGGTACGCAGTATTTT,CASSSHPGTQYF
TRBD1,NA,TRBV19,TRBJ1-2,TGTGCCAGTAGTACCCCACAGGGGTCTAACTATGGCTACACCTTC,CASSTPQGSNYGYTF
NA,once,TRBV29-1,TRBJ1-4,TGCAGCGTAGGACAGATCAGTGAAAAACTGTTTTTT,CSVGQISEKLFF
NA,NA,TRBV19,TRBJ1-6,TGTGCCAGTAGTATTTTACCGGGAGTTTATTCACCCCTCCACTTT,CASSILPGVYSPLHF
NA,NA,TRBV18,TRBJ2-5,TGTGCCAGCTCACCGAAGCGGGAAGAGACCCAGTACTTC,CASSPKREETQYF
NA,NA,TRBV11-2,TRBJ2-5,TGTGCCAGCAGCTTAGCAGGGGGGGAGACCCAGTACTTC,CASSLAGGETQYF
TRBD2,NA,TRBV4-1,TRBJ2-5,TGCGCCAGCAGCCAATTAACTAGCGGGAGCCGAGAGACCCAGTACTTC,CASSQLTSGSRETQYF
TRBD1,NA,TRBV24-1,TRBJ1-4,TGTGCCACCAGTGATGCCGGGACAGATGAAAAACTGTTTTTT,CATSDAGTDEKLFF
TRBD2,NA,TRBV6-6,TRBJ2-7,TGTGCCAGCAGTTCTCCCCGGACTAGCTCCTACGAGCAGTACTTC,CASSSPRTSSYEQYF
NA,NA,TRBV28,TRBJ1-3,TGTGCCAGCTCCACTGGAGGGGTCCCTGGAAACACCATATATTTT,CASSTGGVPGNTIYF
NA,NA,TRBV7-8,TRBJ1-3,TGTGCCAGCAGCTCGGACAGATTTTCTGGAAACACCATATATTTT,CASSSDRFSGNTIYF
NA,NA,TRBV3-1/TRBV3-2,TRBJ2-6,TGTGCCAGCAGCCAAGTTCTAGCAGCTGGGGCCAACGTCCTGACTTTC,CASSQVLAAGANVLTF
NA,NA,TRBV5-1,TRBJ1-4,TGCGCCAGCAGCTTAGACAGAAATGAAAAACTGTTTTTT,CASSLDRNEKLFF